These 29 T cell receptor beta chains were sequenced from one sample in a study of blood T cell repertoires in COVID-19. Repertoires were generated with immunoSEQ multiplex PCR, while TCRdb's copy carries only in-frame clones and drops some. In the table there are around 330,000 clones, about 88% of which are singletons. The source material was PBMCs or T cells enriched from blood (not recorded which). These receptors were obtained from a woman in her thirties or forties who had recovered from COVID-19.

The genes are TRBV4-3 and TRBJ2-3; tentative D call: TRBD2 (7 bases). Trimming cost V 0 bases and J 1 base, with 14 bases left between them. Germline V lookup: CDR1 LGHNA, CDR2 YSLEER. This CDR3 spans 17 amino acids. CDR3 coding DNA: TGCGCCAGCAGCCAAGAGAGGGGGGAGGGCCGCACAGATACGCAGTATTTT. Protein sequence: CASSQERGEGRTDTQYF.

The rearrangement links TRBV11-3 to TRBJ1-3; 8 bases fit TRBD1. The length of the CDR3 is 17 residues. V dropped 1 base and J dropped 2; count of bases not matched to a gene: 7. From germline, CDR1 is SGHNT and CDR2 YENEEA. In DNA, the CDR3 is TGTGCCAGCAGCTTAGGCCCTGACAGGGGAACTGGAAACACCATATATTTT. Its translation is CASSLGPDRGTGNTIYF. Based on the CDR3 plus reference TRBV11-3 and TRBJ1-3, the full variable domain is EAGVVQSPRYKIIEKKQPVAFWCNPISGHNTLYWYLQNLGQGPELLIRYENEEAVDDSQLPKDRFSAERLKGVDSTLKIQPAELGDSAVYLCASSLGPDRGTGNTIYFGEGSWLTVV.

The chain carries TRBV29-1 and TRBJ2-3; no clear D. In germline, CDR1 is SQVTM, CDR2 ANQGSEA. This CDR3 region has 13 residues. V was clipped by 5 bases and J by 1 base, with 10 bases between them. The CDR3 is CSVSSVGTDTQYF. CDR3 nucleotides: TGCAGCGTTTCAAGCGTGGGCACAGATACGCAGTATTTT.

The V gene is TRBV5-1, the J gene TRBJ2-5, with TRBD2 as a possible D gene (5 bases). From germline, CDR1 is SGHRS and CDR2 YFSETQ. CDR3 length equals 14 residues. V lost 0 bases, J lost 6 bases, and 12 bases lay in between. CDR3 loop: CASSLAEGLQTQYF. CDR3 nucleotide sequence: TGCGCCAGCAGCTTGGCCGAGGGATTGCAGACCCAGTACTTC.

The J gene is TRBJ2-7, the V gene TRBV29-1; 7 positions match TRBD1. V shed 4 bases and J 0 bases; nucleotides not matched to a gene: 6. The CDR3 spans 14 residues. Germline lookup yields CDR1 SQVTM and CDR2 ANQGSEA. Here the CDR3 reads CSVVLGDSSYEQYF. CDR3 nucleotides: TGCAGCGTTGTTCTCGGGGACAGCTCCTACGAGCAGTACTTC.

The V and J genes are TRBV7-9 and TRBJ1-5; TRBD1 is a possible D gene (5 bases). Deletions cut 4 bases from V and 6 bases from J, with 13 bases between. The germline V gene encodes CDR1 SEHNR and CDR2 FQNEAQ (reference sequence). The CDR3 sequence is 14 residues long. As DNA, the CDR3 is TGTGCCAGCAGCTCTGGTGGGGGGTTTCAGCCCCAGCATTTT. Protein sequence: CASSSGGGFQPQHF.

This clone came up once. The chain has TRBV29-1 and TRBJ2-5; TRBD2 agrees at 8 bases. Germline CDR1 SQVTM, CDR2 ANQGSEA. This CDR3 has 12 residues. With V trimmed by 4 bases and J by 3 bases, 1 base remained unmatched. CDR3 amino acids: CSVGSGKETQYF. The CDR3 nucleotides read TGCAGCGTTGGTAGCGGGAAAGAGACCCAGTACTTC.

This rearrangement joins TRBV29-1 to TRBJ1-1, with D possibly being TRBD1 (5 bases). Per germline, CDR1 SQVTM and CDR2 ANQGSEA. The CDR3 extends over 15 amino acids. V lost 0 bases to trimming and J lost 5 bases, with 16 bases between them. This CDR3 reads CSVEDWGREETEAFF. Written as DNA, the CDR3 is TGCAGCGTTGAAGATTGGGGCAGGGAGGAAACTGAAGCTTTCTTT. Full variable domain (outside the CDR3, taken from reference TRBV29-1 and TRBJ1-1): SAVISQKPSRDICQRGTSLTIQCQVDSQVTMMFWYRQQPGQSLTLIATANQGSEATYESGFVIDKFPISRPNLTFSTLTVSNMSPEDSSIYLCSVEDWGREETEAFFGQGTRLTVV.

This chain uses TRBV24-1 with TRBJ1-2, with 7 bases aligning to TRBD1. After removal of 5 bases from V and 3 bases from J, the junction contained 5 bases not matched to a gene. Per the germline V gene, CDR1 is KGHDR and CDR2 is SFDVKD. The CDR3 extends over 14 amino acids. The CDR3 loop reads CATSGLDRDYGYTF. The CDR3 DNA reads TGTGCCACCAGTGGTTTAGACAGGGACTATGGCTACACCTTC.

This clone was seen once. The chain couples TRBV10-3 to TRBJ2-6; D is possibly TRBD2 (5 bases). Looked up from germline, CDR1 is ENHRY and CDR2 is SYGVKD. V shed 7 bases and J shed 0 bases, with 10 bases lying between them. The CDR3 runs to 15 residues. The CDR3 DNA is TGTGCCATCACTACCGGGGTCTCTGGGGCCAACGTCCTGACTTTC. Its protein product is CAITTGVSGANVLTF.

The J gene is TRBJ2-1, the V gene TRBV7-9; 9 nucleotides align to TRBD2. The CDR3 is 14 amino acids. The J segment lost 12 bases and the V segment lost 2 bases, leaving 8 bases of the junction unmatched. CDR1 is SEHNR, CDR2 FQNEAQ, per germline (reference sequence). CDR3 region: CASSLSIPSGMQFF. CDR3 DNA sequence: TGTGCCAGCAGCTTAAGTATACCTAGCGGGATGCAGTTCTTC.

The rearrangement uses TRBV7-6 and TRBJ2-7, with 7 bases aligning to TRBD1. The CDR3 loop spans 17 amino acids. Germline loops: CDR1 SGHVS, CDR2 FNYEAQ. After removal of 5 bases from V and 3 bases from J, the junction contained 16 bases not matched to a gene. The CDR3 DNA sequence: TGTGCCAGCAGCACCCGACAGGGACCGTACGATGACTACGAGCAGTACTTC. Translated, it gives CASSTRQGPYDDYEQYF.

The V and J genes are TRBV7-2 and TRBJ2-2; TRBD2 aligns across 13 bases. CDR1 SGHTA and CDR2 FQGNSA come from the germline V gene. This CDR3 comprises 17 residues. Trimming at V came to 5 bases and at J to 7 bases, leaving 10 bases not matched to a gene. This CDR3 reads CASSLRLAGGLSGELFF. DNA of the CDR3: TGTGCCAGCAGCCTCCGACTAGCGGGGGGTCTCAGCGGGGAGCTGTTTTTT.

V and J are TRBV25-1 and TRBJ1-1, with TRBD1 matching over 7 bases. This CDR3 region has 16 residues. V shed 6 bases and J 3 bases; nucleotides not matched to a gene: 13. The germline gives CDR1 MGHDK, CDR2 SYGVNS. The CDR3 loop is CASSSTGSRPDTEAFF. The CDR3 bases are TGTGCCAGCAGCTCGACAGGGTCCCGGCCGGACACTGAAGCTTTCTTT.

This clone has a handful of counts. The CDR3 reads CASSQGSSSGGARETQYF. CDR3 nucleotides: TGTGCCAGCAGCCAAGGTTCCTCTAGCGGGGGGGCCCGGGAGACCCAGTACTTC. V and J are TRBV3-1 (or the pseudogene TRBV3-2) and TRBJ2-5; 12 bases are shared with TRBD2. Losses at the gene ends were 1 base for V and 5 bases for J; bases not matched to a gene: 11. From germline, CDR1 is LGHDT and CDR2 YNNKEL (reference sequence). The CDR3 sequence is 18 residues long.

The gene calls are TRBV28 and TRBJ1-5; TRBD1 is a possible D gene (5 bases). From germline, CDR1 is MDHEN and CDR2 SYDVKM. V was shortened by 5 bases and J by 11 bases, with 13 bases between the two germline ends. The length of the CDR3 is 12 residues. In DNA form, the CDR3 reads TGTGCCAGCAGTCGGCAGGGCCTGGCCCAGCATTTT. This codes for CASSRQGLAQHF.

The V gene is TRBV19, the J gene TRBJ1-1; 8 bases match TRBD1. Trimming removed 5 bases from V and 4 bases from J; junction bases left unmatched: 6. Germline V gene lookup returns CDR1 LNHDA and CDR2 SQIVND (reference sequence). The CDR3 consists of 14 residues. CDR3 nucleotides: TGTGCCAGTAGTGTCCGACAGGGGAGCACTGAAGCTTTCTTT. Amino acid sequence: CASSVRQGSTEAFF.

The CDR3 sequence: CASSQGSPGTGGTYGYTF. The DNA for the CDR3 is TGTGCCAGCAGCCAAGGGAGCCCCGGGACAGGGGGGACCTATGGCTACACCTTC. This chain uses TRBV3-1 (or the pseudogene TRBV3-2) with TRBJ1-2; the match to TRBD1 covers 11 bases. The CDR3 extends over 18 amino acids. The germline CDR1 and CDR2 sequences are LGHDT and YNNKEL (reference sequence). V gave up 1 base and J gave up 4 bases; unmatched junction bases: 11.

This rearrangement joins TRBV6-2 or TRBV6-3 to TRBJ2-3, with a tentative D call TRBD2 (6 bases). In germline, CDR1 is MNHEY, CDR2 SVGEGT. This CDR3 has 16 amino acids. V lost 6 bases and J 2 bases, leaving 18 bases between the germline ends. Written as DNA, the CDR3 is TGTGCCAGCAGCCCAGGGCGGGACTTAAACACAGATACGCAGTATTTT. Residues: CASSPGRDLNTDTQYF.

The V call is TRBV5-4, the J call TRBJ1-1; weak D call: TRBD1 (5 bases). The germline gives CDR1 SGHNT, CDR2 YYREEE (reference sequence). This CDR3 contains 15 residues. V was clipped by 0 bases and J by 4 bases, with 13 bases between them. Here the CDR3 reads CASSLVRARGTEAFF. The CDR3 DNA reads TGTGCCAGCAGCTTGGTCAGGGCAAGAGGCACTGAAGCTTTCTTT.

CDR3: CAISVTSYNEQFF. DNA of the CDR3: TGTGCCATCAGTGTGACTTCCTACAATGAGCAGTTCTTC. The genes are TRBV10-3 and TRBJ2-1; D is undetermined. The ends were cut back, 4 bases at V and 1 base at J, with 5 bases in the middle. The CDR3 consists of 13 residues. Germline CDR1 reads ENHRY; CDR2 reads SYGVKD.

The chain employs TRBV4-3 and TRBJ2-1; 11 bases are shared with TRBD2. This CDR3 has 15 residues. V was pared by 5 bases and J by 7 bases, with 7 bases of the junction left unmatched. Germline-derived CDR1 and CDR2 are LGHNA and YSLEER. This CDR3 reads CASSRGTSGWNEQFF. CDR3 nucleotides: TGCGCCAGCAGCAGAGGGACTAGCGGATGGAATGAGCAGTTCTTC.

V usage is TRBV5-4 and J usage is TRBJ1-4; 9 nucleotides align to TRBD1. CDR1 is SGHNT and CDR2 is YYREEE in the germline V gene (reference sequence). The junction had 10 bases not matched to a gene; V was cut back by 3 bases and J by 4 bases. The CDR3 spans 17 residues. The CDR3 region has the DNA TGTGCCAGCAGCTCGGGACAGGGAGGACTAATTAATGAAAAACTGTTTTTT. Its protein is CASSSGQGGLINEKLFF.

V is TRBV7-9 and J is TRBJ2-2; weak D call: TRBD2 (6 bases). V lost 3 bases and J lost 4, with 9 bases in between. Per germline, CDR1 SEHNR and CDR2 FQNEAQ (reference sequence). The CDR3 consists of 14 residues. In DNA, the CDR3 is TGTGCCAGCAGCTTGCTCGGGGGCACCGGGGAGCTGTTTTTT. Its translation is CASSLLGGTGELFF.

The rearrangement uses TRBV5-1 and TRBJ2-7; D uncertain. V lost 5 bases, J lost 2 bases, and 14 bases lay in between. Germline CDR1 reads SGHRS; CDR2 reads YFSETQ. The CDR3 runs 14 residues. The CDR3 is CASSIGFSTYEQYF. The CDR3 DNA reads TGCGCCAGCAGTATTGGTTTCTCTACCTACGAGCAGTACTTC.

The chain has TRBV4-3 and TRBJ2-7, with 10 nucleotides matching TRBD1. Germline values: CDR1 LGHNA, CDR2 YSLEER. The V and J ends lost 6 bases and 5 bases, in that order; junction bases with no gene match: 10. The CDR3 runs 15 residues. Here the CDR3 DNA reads TGCGCCAGCAGTTACGGGACAGGGGAATTCGACGAGCAGTACTTC. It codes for CASSYGTGEFDEQYF.

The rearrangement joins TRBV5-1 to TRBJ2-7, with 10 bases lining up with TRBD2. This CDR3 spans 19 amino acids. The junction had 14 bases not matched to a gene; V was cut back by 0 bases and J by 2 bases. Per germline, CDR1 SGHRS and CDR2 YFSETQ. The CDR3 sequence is CASSLAPLLAGRLTYEQYF. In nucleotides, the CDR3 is TGCGCCAGCAGCTTGGCTCCTCTACTAGCGGGACGTCTGACCTACGAGCAGTACTTC.

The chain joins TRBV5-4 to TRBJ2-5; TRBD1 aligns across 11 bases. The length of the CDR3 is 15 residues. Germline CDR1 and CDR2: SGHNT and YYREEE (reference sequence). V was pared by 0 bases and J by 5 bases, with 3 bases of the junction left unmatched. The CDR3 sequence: CASSLAGTGGETQYF. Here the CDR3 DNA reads TGTGCCAGCAGCTTGGCCGGGACAGGGGGGGAGACCCAGTACTTC.

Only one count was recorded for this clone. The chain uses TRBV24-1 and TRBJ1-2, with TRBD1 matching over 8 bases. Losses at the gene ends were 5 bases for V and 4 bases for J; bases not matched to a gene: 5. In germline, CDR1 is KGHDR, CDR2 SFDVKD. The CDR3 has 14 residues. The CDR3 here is CATSVGQGSYGYTF. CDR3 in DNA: TGTGCCACCAGTGTCGGACAGGGAAGCTATGGCTACACCTTC.